The source of this TCR beta chain is a study of identifying expanded T cells in peripheral blood. Study-wide results and caveats: Across healthy donors, higher total template counts meant significantly greater roughly two-week count variance. Differentially abundant clones: around 1.2 between replicates, around 17 at 2 to 3 weeks, 18 to 20 at four.

Worth noting for this clone: The antigen is unknown.

Some clones are missing from TCRdb's copy, which holds only in-frame ones; the method was immunoSEQ multiplex PCR. The top ten clones hold roughly 7% of a sample with 75,000 to 95,000 clones, about 90% of them seen once. Healthy donors had no documented immune events, such as infections, while sampled. Trimming removed 6 bases from V and 9 bases from J; junction bases left unmatched: 7. Per the germline V gene, CDR1 is LNHDA and CDR2 is SQIVND (reference sequence). The CDR3 runs to 13 residues. Material: blood. The origin of this receptor is a person aged 18 to 70 in good health. The V and J genes are TRBV19 and TRBJ2-3, with 9 bases lining up with TRBD2. The CDR3 is CASRTAGGGTQYF. The CDR3 DNA reads as TGTGCCAGTAGGACAGCGGGAGGAGGAACGCAGTATTTT. The full variable domain, with the rest looked up from reference TRBV19 and TRBJ2-3, is DGGITQSPKYLFRKEGQNVTLSCEQNLNHDAMYWYRQDPGQGLRLIYYSQIVNDFQKGDIAEGYSVSREKKESFPLTVTSAQKNPTAFYLCASRTAGGGTQYFGPGTRLTVL.